This T cell receptor beta chain was identified during a study of shared clonotypes between healthy human individuals. Naive CD8 cells were CD45RO-negative, positively selected for CCR7, excluding terminally differentiated effector memory CD45RA+ cells. Using immunoSEQ multiplex PCR, the repertoire was profiled, and TCRdb retains in-frame clones only, with some absent. This sample has 1.5 million to 2.5 million clones, with about 95% found just once. Findings of the study overall: For sorted subsets, rarefaction showed incomplete sequencing despite large depth. Unshared clonotypes carried lower generation probabilities than those common to all four donors.

The V and J ends lost 3 bases and 5 bases respectively, with 21 bases between them. The CDR3 loop spans 16 amino acids. As concerns this clone: As yet, its antigen is unknown.

Input material: naive CD8+ T cells sorted from blood. The sequence was obtained from a young man in good health. The J gene is TRBJ2-7, the V gene TRBV5-3; tentatively, D is TRBD2 (6 bases). TRBV5-3 is noted as an ORF with a role that remains uncertain. CDR3 nucleotide sequence: TGTGCCAGAAGCTCCCTTCTCCCCGGGAGATCGGACGAGCAGTACTTC. Protein: CARSSLLPGRSDEQYF.